This TCR beta chain appears in the sequencing data of a study of metastatic and nonmetastatic thyroid tumors. Patients were all untreated before their thyroid surgery. This clone was seen many times. With a much larger clone just one base away, this may be a read error. Other nucleotide sequences from this sample produce the same CDR3. TCRdb re-clonotyped the PCR reads through MiXCR. Seen here are 21,000 or so clones, around 9.9% observed once, and the top ten hold 25% to 35%. The CDR3 loop spans 17 amino acids. Unmatched junction bases numbered 11, after V lost 5 bases and J lost 1 base. Germline V gives CDR1 MNHEY, CDR2 SMNVEV (reference sequence).

This receptor was identified in a female donor with papillary thyroid cancer or a benign thyroid nodule (not recorded which). Some clones in this sample may be carry-over from other donors' samples. This chain connects TRBV27 to TRBJ2-7; 10 bases align to TRBD1. The material sequenced was blood. The CDR3 bases are TGTGCCAGCAGTCCTCGACAGGGGGCCTTCTATTCCTACGAGCAGTACTTC. This codes for CASSPRQGAFYSYEQYF.